This TCR beta chain was identified in a study of vaccination effects on CD4 cells after COVID-19. As for the study in general: Participants got two doses of BNT162b2 or mRNA-1273 vaccine. Study results and limitations: In vaccinees who were healthy, merely 1 out of 255 vaccine-induced clones cross-reacted with common cold coronaviruses.

Measured with immunoSEQ multiplex PCR; TCRdb has only the in-frame clones, and not every one. The sample carries 71,000 or so clones, approximately 79% recorded once. Antigen-specific CD4+ T cells were expanded with viral peptide pools in the ViraFEST assay before sequencing. At the end of nine to ten days of culture, CD4+ T cells were isolated. The healthy vaccine recipients, who had no prior SARS-CoV-2 infection, showed negative nucleocapsid antibodies. A remark on this clone: What it binds is not known.

The CDR3 covers 14 residues. CDR1 is SGHDT, CDR2 YYEEEE, per germline. V lost 3 bases and J lost 6; bases outside the gene matches: 4. The sample consisted of CD4+ T cells from PBMCs cultured with HCoV-OC43 spike peptides, taken before COVID-19 vaccination. The subset is: HCoV-OC43 spike overlapping peptide pool stimulation. The V gene is TRBV5-6, the J gene TRBJ2-1; 9 bases agree with TRBD1. This clonotype was obtained from a human donor who received a COVID-19 vaccine. CDR3 in DNA: TGTGCCAGCAGCTGGACAGGGGTGGGCAATGAGCAGTTCTTC. It is translated as CASSWTGVGNEQFF.